This entry lists 9 T cell receptor beta chains sequenced from one sample in a study of CD8 T cells in Susac syndrome. After extraction with the RNeasy kit, about 0.45 to 1 ug of the RNA was reverse transcribed using random hexamers. TCRdb reanalysed the immunoSEQ multiplex PCR reads using MiXCR and keeps one entry per CDR3 protein. The sample yields some 99,000 distinct CDR3 sequences, roughly 94% seen once. Input material: CD4+ T cells from PBMCs. These receptors all come from a human donor with Susac syndrome.

The J gene is TRBJ2-7, the V gene TRBV3-1; possibly TRBD2 for D (5 bases). The CDR3 has 16 residues. Germline values: CDR1 LGHDT, CDR2 YNNKEL (reference sequence). Trimming left V 0 bases short and J 0 bases short, with 12 bases between. The CDR3 sequence is CASSQDVGVSSYEQYF. The CDR3 DNA is TGTGCCAGCAGCCAAGATGTGGGAGTAAGCTCCTACGAGCAGTACTTC.

The rearrangement joins TRBV6-5 to TRBJ2-1; TRBD1 is a possible D gene (5 bases). Germline V gene sequence: CDR1 MNHEY, CDR2 SVGAGI. CDR3 size: 13 residues. Trimming pared 6 bases from V and 8 bases from J, leaving 14 bases between. CDR3 amino acids: CASRAGLLYEQFF. Written as DNA, the CDR3 is TGTGCCAGCAGGGCAGGGCTCCTTTATGAGCAGTTCTTC.

The rearrangement links TRBV4-1 to TRBJ1-4; D gene unclear. The CDR3 has 16 amino acids. CDR1 and CDR2 from the germline V gene are MGHRA and YSYEKL. Trimming took 1 base from V and 1 from J, leaving 10 bases between them. CDR3 in amino acids: CASSQVVGLTNEKLFF. DNA of the CDR3: TGCGCCAGCAGCCAAGTCGTGGGTTTAACTAATGAAAAACTGTTTTTT.

J is TRBJ1-4 and V is TRBV9, with D possibly matching TRBD1 (5 bases). Germline V gene data show CDR1 as SGDLS and CDR2 as YYNGEE. This CDR3 has 14 residues. Trimming took 3 bases from V and 7 from J, leaving 13 bases between them. This CDR3 reads CASSEDRDFEKLFF. The CDR3 DNA sequence: TGTGCCAGCAGCGAGGATAGGGACTTTGAAAAACTGTTTTTT.

V is TRBV5-1 and J is TRBJ2-3; 13 bases map to TRBD2. The CDR3 has 18 amino acids. With 4 bases clipped from V and 2 bases from J, the junction kept 10 bases outside the gene matches. Per the germline V gene, CDR1 is SGHRS and CDR2 is YFSETQ. CDR3 DNA: TGCGCCAGCAGCCGGCGGGGGACTAGCGGGGCAAACACAGATACGCAGTATTTT. This codes for CASSRRGTSGANTDTQYF.

V and J are TRBV7-9 and TRBJ1-2, with a tentative D call TRBD1 (6 bases). There are 13 residues in the CDR3. Trimming removed 3 bases at V and 8 bases at J, with 13 bases between. CDR1 and CDR2 (germline): SEHNR, FQNEAQ (reference sequence). CDR3 amino acids: CASSLAQGGGYTF. In DNA, the CDR3 is TGTGCCAGCAGCTTGGCACAGGGCGGGGGCTACACCTTC. Complete variable domain (other parts from reference TRBV7-9 and TRBJ1-2): DTGVSQNPRHKITKRGQNVTFRCDPISEHNRLYWYRQTLGQGPEFLTYFQNEAQLEKSRLLSDRFSAERPKGSFSTLEIQRTEQGDSAMYLCASSLAQGGGYTFGSGTRLTVV.

The chain employs TRBV2 and TRBJ1-5; 9 bases fit TRBD1. V trimming: 8 bases; J trimming: 3 bases; junction bases outside the gene matches: 8. Germline V gene data show CDR1 as SNHLY and CDR2 as FYNNEI. The CDR3 runs 15 residues. The chain's CDR3 is CASGRTGVPNQPQHF. The CDR3 DNA reads TGTGCCAGCGGGAGGACAGGGGTACCCAATCAGCCCCAGCATTTT.

V and J are TRBV20-1 and TRBJ1-1; D remains unclear. The CDR3 contains 12 residues. Trimming removed 7 bases at V and 0 bases at J, with 9 bases between. Germline CDR1 is DFQATT and CDR2 is SNEGSKA (reference sequence). CDR3 residues: CSGDGMNTEAFF. As DNA, the CDR3 is TGCAGTGGAGACGGGATGAACACTGAAGCTTTCTTT.

The chain has TRBV7-9 and TRBJ2-7, with 7 bases identical to TRBD1. CDR3 length equals 11 residues. Germline V gene data show CDR1 as SEHNR and CDR2 as FQNEAQ (reference sequence). V was pared by 10 bases and J by 12 bases, with 12 bases of the junction left unmatched. CDR3: CATNLGGTGYF. The CDR3, as DNA: TGTGCCACTAATCTAGGGGGCACGGGGTACTTC.